The present entry profiles one TCR beta chain with its context. These data belong to a study of shared clonotypes between healthy human individuals. The assay was run at deep level. The replicate PCRs on unsorted PBMC were given approximately 300 ng DNA, which is 27,000 or so T cell genomes. In the source study's methods: Filtering differed since immunoSEQ provided only junctions, with no quality scores. The data were produced by immunoSEQ multiplex PCR, yet TCRdb's version contains in-frame clones alone and is incomplete. D and trimming were read from the DNA, whereas the V and J calls and clone size are those reported in that table. The sample holds roughly 450,000 clones, approximately 85% seen once. The study used 80 million to 100 million PBMCs per unsorted sample for genomic DNA. The sequenced material came from PBMCs. The source of this sequence is a woman between 35 and 50 years old in good health. Some clones in this sample may be carry-over from other donors' samples.

CDR3 bases: TGTGCCAGCTCACCACGGACTAGCGGGAGAGCGGAGACCCAGTACTTC. This encodes CASSPRTSGRAETQYF. The J gene is TRBJ2-5, the V gene TRBV18; 13 nucleotides align to TRBD2. Trimming removed 1 base from V and 5 bases from J; junction bases left unmatched: 4. The V gene's germline CDR1 is KGHSH and CDR2 LQKENI. The CDR3 spans 16 residues.